The present TCR beta chain was sequenced within a study of T cells in Graves' hyperthyroidism and ophthalmopathy (dated by TCRdb to about 2019). With regard to the full study: Peripheral blood samples were taken at the time of initial diagnosis, prior to any treatment. The 90 or so discovery patients were randomly split 7:3 into training and test sets. After blood sampling, hyperthyroidism patients were treated with methimazole at a starting dose of 30 mg daily, and ophthalmopathy patients were treated with high-dose intravenous methylprednisolone. According to the paper, TCR Vbeta CDR3 sequencing was carried out on 120 to 150 peripheral blood samples, which came from 40 to 45 ophthalmopathy, 75 or so hyperthyroidism and approximately 17 progressor patients. To identify TCR V-J signatures that set the groups apart, the researchers used a discovery cohort of 100 patients, made up of around 42 with Graves' ophthalmopathy and about 60 with stable Graves' hyperthyroidism. In addition, the study compared T-cell repertoires in thyroid tissue and in blood from over 5 Graves' hyperthyroidism patients. Prospective prediction of ophthalmopathy was tested in an independent validation cohort consisting of roughly 19 hyperthyroidism patients and more than 15 patients who later progressed to ophthalmopathy. Overall results and qualifications from the work: Most expanded thyroid clonotypes (frequency above 0.001) were also found in blood, which suggests that blood repertoires may mirror thyroid immune responses. Sample size was not statistically predetermined, and blinding of investigators to group allocation was not performed. During validation, the model predicted progression to ophthalmopathy a median of about 6.5 months ahead of onset, with just under 71% sensitivity and 72% to 80% specificity. A model built on a 13 V-J signature distinguished ophthalmopathy from stable hyperthyroidism, reaching roughly 88% sensitivity and about 81% specificity in cross-validation and 80%/75% in testing.

Points on this clonotype: Its cognate antigen has yet to be identified. No per-base quality is available; no much larger clone lies one base away.

Via the germline V gene (reference sequence), CDR1 is SGHNT and CDR2 YYREEE. V was cut back by 4 bases and J by 7 bases, leaving a gap of 15 bases between them. The CDR3 measures 14 amino acids from cysteine to phenylalanine. Here the CDR3 DNA is all that survives: 42 bases in frame from base 1. The TCR beta CDR3 regions were amplified from RNA transcripts. The first round of RT-PCR for the TCR CDR3 was performed with the HTBI primer set and the Qiagen OneStep RT-PCR kit. The libraries were constructed in a second round of multiplex PCR and then size-selected and purified. Libraries were sequenced paired-end with 100 bp reads on an Illumina HiSeq2000. The paper's data handling went like this. SOAPnuke was used to process the raw data, with reads discarded if the reads contained adapters or uncalled bases, had a mean Phred below 15, or lacked an exact constant-primer or identifier match. High-quality paired reads were merged using COPE v1.2.5, and each unique nucleotide sequence was defined as a clonotype. MiTCR v1.1 was used to align the clonotypes against IMGT TRBV, TRBD and TRBJ reference segments. Analysis was restricted to V-J combinations with a frequency above 0.0001, which covered about 99% of repertoires. The TCS score was defined as F50 (clonal expansion) divided by E x V (chaos), with BLOSUM62-based TCRdist calculated between CDR3 peptides within each V-J. Welch's t-statistics and random forest reduced around 510 V-J features to some 14, which were used in a naive Bayes classifier (R e1071). TCRdb passed the public sequencing reads through fastp at Q25 and MiXCR, retaining productive beta sequences. Each entry is one CDR3 protein sequence, shown with its most common DNA and genes. The V and J calls follow TCRdb's processing rather than the paper's. The sample table lists hundreds of thousands of distinct CDR3 sequences, less than 25% of them with a count of one. Jointly, the top ten make up 34% of the sample.

Ophthalmopathy patients had moderately to severely active disease, with a Clinical Activity Score of 3 or more, a NOSPECS grade of 4 or more, and a disease duration of less than 3 months. Exclusion was applied to patients with uncontrolled infections, other autoimmune diseases, pregnancy or lactation. Diagnoses relied on clinical symptoms, serum thyroxine and TRAb, thyroid ultrasound and orbital computed tomography. Ficoll-Paque density gradient centrifugation was used to isolate PBMCs from under 11 ml of fresh peripheral blood. Total RNA was extracted with Trizol reagent, and quality was checked on an Agilent 2100 Bioanalyzer.

Sequencing was done on a sample of blood. The source is a man aged 25 to 40 with Graves' ophthalmopathy. This chain is built from TRBV5-4 and TRBJ2-1; the D gene cannot be resolved reliably. The base sequence is TGTGCCAGCAGCCTCGTATTATCCAGGAATGAGCAGTTCTTC. This sequence encodes CASSLVLSRNEQFF.